This T cell receptor (beta chain) was sequenced during a study of cytomegalovirus exposure and HLA in healthy donors. The germline CDR1 and CDR2 sequences are MGHDK and SYGVNS. CDR3 length: 15 amino acids. With 3 bases removed from V and 0 bases from J, the gap between germline ends came to 11 bases. Remarks on this clone: Its target is unknown.

Study outcomes and limitations: With high specificity and sensitivity, the classifier reportedly diagnosed cytomegalovirus status. A list of approximately 160 TCR beta chains associated with cytomegalovirus was given. Confirmation was obtained in vitro that a few CMV-associated chains are specific for CMV antigens.

Only in-frame clones appear in the TCRdb table, and some are missing; sequencing was by immunoSEQ multiplex PCR. The sample lists 200,000 to 250,000 clones; around 86% were seen once. This chain joins TRBV25-1 and TRBJ1-1; TRBD1 might be the D (6 bases). Sequenced input: PBMCs. The clonotype comes from a woman younger than 35 in good health and CMV-seropositive. CDR3 DNA sequence: TGTGCCAGCAGTGACCCCGACAGGCTGAACACTGAAGCTTTCTTT. It specifies CASSDPDRLNTEAFF.